This record concerns one T cell receptor (beta chain) sequence. Its specificity is not known. The treatment here: over 15 received Ad26.COV2.S at low or high dose, single or two shots; several received placebo; per-sample allocation not given. At day 63 after the first vaccine or placebo injection, samples were drawn. Donor was an adult aged 18-55 years in Boston. An Ad26 vector expressing Wuhan-strain SARS-CoV-2 spike constituted the vaccine. This sample is part of a study of Ad26.COV2.S vaccination and SARS-CoV-2 variants. General study findings and limits: Total T cell responses were possibly underestimated by TCR breadth and depth analyses.

The assay was immunoSEQ multiplex PCR, and TCRdb's table has in-frame clones only and misses some. Of about 350,000 clones in the sample, roughly 85% were seen once. The receptor was isolated from a person between 18 and 65 years old who received the Ad26.COV2.S COVID-19 vaccine or a placebo. The specimen was peripheral blood, collected in a trial of Ad26.COV2.S vaccine versus placebo.

The CDR3 region is CASTGGSPYDTQYF. The CDR3 region has the DNA TGTGCCAGCACTGGAGGCTCCCCTTACGATACGCAGTATTTT. The chain employs TRBV6-5 and TRBJ2-3, with D maybe TRBD2 (5 bases). V dropped 7 bases and J dropped 6 bases, with 17 bases sitting between them. In germline, CDR1 is MNHEY, CDR2 SVGAGI. CDR3 length equals 14 residues.